This T cell receptor beta chain stems from a study of blood T cell repertoires in COVID-19. On the study more broadly: The origin of the acute and convalescent COVID-19 samples was the United States, Italy and Spain.

Only in-frame clones appear in the TCRdb table, and some are missing; sequencing was by immunoSEQ multiplex PCR. This table holds about 230,000 clones, 65% to 85% found once. Germline CDR1 reads MDHEN; CDR2 reads SYDVKM. CDR3 length: 16 amino acids. The junction had 9 bases not matched to a gene; V was cut back by 2 bases and J by 5 bases. Sample: peripheral blood. The sequence was obtained from an elderly man with acute or convalescent COVID-19. The genes are TRBV28 and TRBJ1-1; 9 positions match TRBD1. Here the CDR3 DNA reads TGTGCCAGCAGTTTACAACCGGGACAGGGTGAAACTGAAGCTTTCTTT. This encodes CASSLQPGQGETEAFF. Based on the CDR3 plus reference TRBV28 and TRBJ1-1, the full variable domain is DVKVTQSSRYLVKRTGEKVFLECVQDMDHENMFWYRQDPGLGLRLIYFSYDVKMKEKGDIPEGYSVSREKKERFSLILESASTNQTSMYLCASSLQPGQGETEAFFGQGTRLTVV.